This TCR beta chain was found in a study of blood T cell repertoires in COVID-19. The CDR3 totals 14 residues. Trimming stripped 4 bases from V and 5 bases from J, with 13 bases between. Looked up from germline, CDR1 is SGHRS and CDR2 is YFSETQ. Only in-frame clones appear in the TCRdb table, and some are missing; sequencing was by immunoSEQ multiplex PCR. The data contain about 110,000 clones, about three quarters of them seen just once; the ten biggest clones take up 1.5% to 2%. The TCR was taken from a woman in her 40s with acute or convalescent COVID-19. The sample taken for sequencing was peripheral blood. The gene calls are TRBV5-1 and TRBJ1-5; the D gene is possibly TRBD1 (5 bases). The CDR3 coding sequence is TGCGCCAGCAGCGTTACAGGAATGGATCAGCCCCAGCATTTT. This gives the protein CASSVTGMDQPQHF.